This T cell receptor (beta chain) came from a study of shared clonotypes between healthy human individuals. Study-wide results and limits: Naive subsets, compared against memory subsets, generally had larger estimated richness values. The four-donor shared clonotypes exceeded non-shared clonotypes in generation probability, with non-shared ones scoring lower.

The DNA input per sorted-subset replicate PCR was 150 to 200 ng, corresponding to some 33,000 T cell genomes. The authors' processing: Junction-only sequences produced by ImmunoSEQ had no quality scores, so filtering differed. Assay: immunoSEQ multiplex PCR; the TCRdb copy retains only in-frame clones and omits some. V and J calls and clone size are given by that table; D and trimming were obtained from the DNA. The repertoire includes about 2 million clones, roughly 95% of them detected once, and more than 0.95% sits in the top ten. Naive CD8 cells, CD45RO-negative and positively selected for CCR7, excluded terminally differentiated effector memory CD45RA+ cells. The germline gives CDR1 MNHEY, CDR2 SMNVEV (reference sequence). Between the trimmed V and J ends, which lost 8 bases and 3 bases, there was a span of 14 bases. The CDR3 covers 13 residues. Details on this clone: The antigen remains undetermined.

The sequencing input was naive CD8+ T cells sorted from blood. The clonotype was recovered from a man between 18 and 35 years old in good health. The chain couples TRBV27 to TRBJ2-7, with a weak D call TRBD1 (6 bases). Here the CDR3 reads CASGNQQGYEQYF. The CDR3 DNA follows: TGTGCCAGCGGAAATCAACAGGGCTACGAGCAGTACTTC.